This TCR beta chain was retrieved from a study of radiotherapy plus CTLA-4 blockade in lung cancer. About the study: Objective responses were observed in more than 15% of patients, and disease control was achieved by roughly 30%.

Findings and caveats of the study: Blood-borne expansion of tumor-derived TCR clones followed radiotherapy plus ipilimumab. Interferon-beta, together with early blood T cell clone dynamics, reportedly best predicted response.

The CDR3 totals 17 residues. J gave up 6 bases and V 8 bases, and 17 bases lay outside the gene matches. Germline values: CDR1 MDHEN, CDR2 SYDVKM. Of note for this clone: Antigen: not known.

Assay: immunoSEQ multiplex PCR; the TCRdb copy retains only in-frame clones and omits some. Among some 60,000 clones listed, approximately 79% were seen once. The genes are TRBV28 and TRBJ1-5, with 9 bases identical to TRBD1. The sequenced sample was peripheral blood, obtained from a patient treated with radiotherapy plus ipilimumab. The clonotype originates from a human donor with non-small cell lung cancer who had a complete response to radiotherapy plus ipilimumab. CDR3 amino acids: CASFSGIGTGSFQPQHF. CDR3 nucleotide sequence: TGTGCCAGCTTCAGCGGAATCGGGACAGGGTCGTTTCAGCCCCAGCATTTT.